The 30 T cell receptor beta chains in this list originate from one sample, sequenced in a study of blood T cell repertoires in COVID-19. Only in-frame clones appear in the TCRdb table, and some are missing; sequencing was by immunoSEQ multiplex PCR. The table lists more than 200,000 clones, under 90% of them singletons, with less than 5% in the top ten. Material: peripheral blood. These receptors all come from a man in his sixties with acute or convalescent COVID-19.

V gene TRBV6-5 combines with J gene TRBJ2-7; 9 bases line up with TRBD1. The length of the CDR3 is 15 residues. Germline V lookup: CDR1 MNHEY, CDR2 SVGAGI. With V trimmed by 2 bases and J by 2 bases, 4 bases remained unmatched. The CDR3 sequence is CASSYQTGGTYEQYF. CDR3 in DNA: TGTGCCAGCAGTTACCAGACAGGGGGAACCTACGAGCAGTACTTC.

This chain connects TRBV6-5 to TRBJ1-3; the D gene is possibly TRBD1 (5 bases). The germline gives CDR1 MNHEY, CDR2 SVGAGI. The CDR3 spans 16 residues. V was pared by 0 bases and J by 1 base, with 10 bases between. CDR3 sequence (DNA): TGTGCCAGCAGTTACTCTGAGACAGTGTCTGGAAACACCATATATTTT. Protein: CASSYSETVSGNTIYF.

This chain links TRBV5-1 with TRBJ2-4; 8 bases are shared with TRBD1. CDR3 size: 15 residues. V gave up 0 bases and J gave up 3 bases; unmatched junction bases: 2. The germline V gene has CDR1 SGHRS and CDR2 YFSETQ. Here the CDR3 reads CASSLVQGDKNIQYF. The CDR3 DNA sequence: TGCGCCAGCAGCTTGGTACAGGGGGACAAAAACATTCAGTACTTC.

This clone came up many times. J is TRBJ1-4 and V is TRBV7-8; D is possibly TRBD1 (6 bases). The CDR3 runs 16 residues. CDR1 SGHVS and CDR2 FQNEAQ come from the germline V gene. The V gene lost 5 bases and the J gene lost 1 base, with 14 bases spanning the gap. The CDR3 DNA sequence: TGTGCCAGCAGCCAAACAGGGTTCGGAACTAATGAAAAACTGTTTTTT. It encodes CASSQTGFGTNEKLFF.

This chain links TRBV19 with TRBJ1-4, with D tentatively TRBD1 (5 bases). The CDR3 is made up of 15 amino acids. Germline values: CDR1 LNHDA, CDR2 SQIVND (reference sequence). Trimming took off 5 bases at V and 4 bases at J, with 14 bases between the two ends. The CDR3 bases are TGTGCCAGTAGTGCGAAAGACAGTATTAATGAAAAACTGTTTTTT. This codes for CASSAKDSINEKLFF.

The chain is built from TRBV19 and TRBJ1-1, with 7 bases lining up with TRBD1. Germline V gene sequence: CDR1 LNHDA, CDR2 SQIVND (reference sequence). The junction had 8 bases not matched to a gene; V was cut back by 6 bases and J by 1 base. The CDR3 extends over 15 amino acids. The CDR3 DNA reads TGTGCCAGTAGCGACAGGGTTTTTGGGAACACTGAAGCTTTCTTT. It is translated as CASSDRVFGNTEAFF.

The chain links TRBV10-1 to TRBJ2-1; TRBD2 matches at 7 bases. Germline V gene lookup returns CDR1 WNHNN and CDR2 SYGVQD (reference sequence). The CDR3 is 18 residues long. V lost 2 bases, J lost 2 bases, and 12 bases stayed unmatched. CDR3 nucleotides: TGCGCCAGCAGTGAGAACAGCGGGACGTCCTCCACCTACAATGAGCAGTTCTTC. The encoded protein is CASSENSGTSSTYNEQFF.

On this clone: The identical CDR3 is also encoded by other nucleotide sequences in the sample. The V and J genes are TRBV7-9 and TRBJ2-7; D is uncertain. Trimming removed 2 bases from V and 3 bases from J, with 8 bases in between. CDR3 length: 13 residues. The germline gives CDR1 SEHNR, CDR2 FQNEAQ (reference sequence). The CDR3 DNA sequence: TGTGCCAGCAGCTTACCGGGTAGCTACGAGCAGTACTTC. This encodes CASSLPGSYEQYF.

The chain uses TRBV6-5 and TRBJ2-1, with 7 nucleotides matching TRBD2. Per germline, CDR1 MNHEY and CDR2 SVGAGI. This CDR3 has 14 amino acids. V was clipped by 8 bases and J by 0 bases; unmatched bases: 4. The DNA for the CDR3 is TGTGCCAGCCTTGAGCGGGGCTCCTACAATGAGCAGTTCTTC. Translating it yields CASLERGSYNEQFF.

The rearrangement uses TRBV7-8 and TRBJ2-7, with 7 nucleotides matching TRBD1. The J segment lost 0 bases and the V segment lost 0 bases, leaving 5 bases of the junction unmatched. This CDR3 is built from 16 residues. Per the germline V gene, CDR1 is SGHVS and CDR2 is FQNEAQ. The CDR3 DNA follows: TGTGCCAGCAGCTTAGCGTCGACAGGGCCCTCCTACGAGCAGTACTTC. This encodes CASSLASTGPSYEQYF.

This clone has a single count. The V gene is TRBV27, the J gene TRBJ1-6; the match to TRBD1 covers 7 bases. CDR1 is MNHEY, CDR2 SMNVEV, per germline (reference sequence). With 4 bases clipped from V and 1 base from J, the junction kept 4 bases outside the gene matches. The CDR3 sequence is 16 residues long. The CDR3 DNA is TGTGCCAGCAGTTCTAACAGGGGATCCTATAATTCACCCCTCCACTTT. This codes for CASSSNRGSYNSPLHF.

The chain recombines TRBV9 with TRBJ1-2; TRBD1 aligns across 8 bases. This CDR3 is 15 amino acids long. Germline CDR1 SGDLS, CDR2 YYNGEE. V lost 3 bases and J lost 4; bases outside the gene matches: 8. The DNA of the CDR3 is TGTGCCAGCAGCGGAGGACAGGGAGTATCCTATGGCTACACCTTC. Its protein product is CASSGGQGVSYGYTF.

The chain combines TRBV7-2 with TRBJ2-5; 8 nucleotides align to TRBD2. The CDR3 covers 17 residues. Per the germline V gene, CDR1 is SGHTA and CDR2 is FQGNSA. V shed 1 base and J 1 base; nucleotides not matched to a gene: 8. The CDR3 DNA follows: TGTGCCAGCAGCTTAGTGGGTAGCGGGGCCCTCCAAGAGACCCAGTACTTC. Translating gives CASSLVGSGALQETQYF.

This clone was seen a single time. The rearrangement links TRBV6-5 to TRBJ2-1; 8 bases fit TRBD2. After removal of 10 bases from V and 3 bases from J, the junction contained 11 bases not matched to a gene. Looked up from germline, CDR1 is MNHEY and CDR2 is SVGAGI. The CDR3 has 15 residues. In DNA, the CDR3 is TGTGCCACTAAATCCGGGACTAGAGTCTACAATGAGCAGTTCTTC. Translation gives CATKSGTRVYNEQFF.

The chain joins TRBV29-1 to TRBJ1-2; tentatively, D is TRBD1 (6 bases). The V and J ends lost 6 bases and 2 bases respectively, with 22 bases between them. CDR3 length: 16 residues. CDR1 and CDR2 (germline): SQVTM, ANQGSEA. Here the CDR3 reads CSVRDQGIGLNYGYTF. The CDR3 nucleotides read TGCAGCGTCCGGGACCAGGGGATTGGCCTGAACTATGGCTACACCTTC. Full variable domain (remainder filled in from reference TRBV29-1 and TRBJ1-2): SAVISQKPSRDICQRGTSLTIQCQVDSQVTMMFWYRQQPGQSLTLIATANQGSEATYESGFVIDKFPISRPNLTFSTLTVSNMSPEDSSIYLCSVRDQGIGLNYGYTFGSGTRLTVV.

This clone was counted once. This sequence joins TRBV12-3 or TRBV12-4 and TRBJ1-1; D is unclear. The V gene lost 5 bases and the J gene lost 6 bases, with 7 bases spanning the gap. The length of the CDR3 is 11 residues. As DNA, the CDR3 is TGTGCCAGCAGTGGAGGCCCTGAAGCTTTCTTT. Amino acid sequence: CASSGGPEAFF.

The chain couples TRBV5-1 to TRBJ2-7; D gene ambiguous. CDR1 SGHRS and CDR2 YFSETQ come from the germline V gene. CDR3 length: 14 residues. Trimming took 4 bases from V and 0 from J, leaving 11 bases between them. Here the CDR3 DNA reads TGCGCCAGCAGCCTCCAATCGAGCTCCTACGAGCAGTACTTC. Residues: CASSLQSSSYEQYF.

J is TRBJ2-2 and V is TRBV20-1, with 7 positions matching TRBD1. V lost 3 bases, J lost 3 bases, and 10 bases stayed unmatched. The CDR3 is 16 residues long. CDR1 and CDR2 (germline): DFQATT, SNEGSKA (reference sequence). The CDR3 region is CSASLSGQDYTGELFF. CDR3 DNA sequence: TGCAGTGCTAGTCTGAGCGGACAGGATTACACCGGGGAGCTGTTTTTT.

V usage is TRBV30 and J usage is TRBJ1-5; TRBD1 matches 7 bases. The CDR3 sequence is 14 residues long. The ends lost 0 bases at V and 6 bases at J; junction bases unmatched: 5. Germline CDR1 GTSNPN, CDR2 SVGIG (reference sequence). The CDR3 region is CAWSVSGGSQPQHF. In nucleotides, the CDR3 is TGTGCCTGGAGTGTGTCAGGGGGTAGTCAGCCCCAGCATTTT. The full variable domain, rest sourced from reference TRBV30 and TRBJ1-5, is SQTIHQWPATLVQPVGSPLSLECTVEGTSNPNLYWYRQAAGRGLQLLFYSVGIGQISSEVPQNLSASRPQDRQFILSSKKLLLSDSGFYLCAWSVSGGSQPQHFGDGTRLSIL.

The V and J genes are TRBV7-2 and TRBJ2-7, with D uncertain. Germline loops: CDR1 SGHTA, CDR2 FQGNSA. Between the trimmed V and J ends, which lost 0 bases and 2 bases, there was a span of 8 bases. The CDR3 is made up of 14 amino acids. As DNA, the CDR3 is TGTGCCAGCAGCTTAGCGGGCCCGCCCTACGAGCAGTACTTC. Its protein is CASSLAGPPYEQYF.

The chain has TRBV30 and TRBJ1-1; D may be TRBD1 (5 bases). The CDR3 consists of 13 residues. Trimming stripped 4 bases from V and 1 base from J, with 10 bases between. Germline V gives CDR1 GTSNPN, CDR2 SVGIG (reference sequence). The CDR3 loop is CAWNRQQNTEAFF. In nucleotides, the CDR3 is TGTGCCTGGAATCGACAGCAGAACACTGAAGCTTTCTTT.

The V call is TRBV6-2 or TRBV6-3, the J call TRBJ1-5; TRBD1 matches at 7 bases. Trimming cost V 6 bases and J 4 bases; bases outside gene matches: 18. This CDR3 has 18 residues. Germline V gene sequence: CDR1 MNHEY, CDR2 SVGEGT. Written as DNA, the CDR3 is TGTGCCAGCAGCCCTACCTTACAGGGGACGGTAAGGAATCAGCCCCAGCATTTT. Protein: CASSPTLQGTVRNQPQHF.

The rearrangement uses TRBV5-4 and TRBJ1-1; 11 positions agree with TRBD1. The CDR3 is made up of 15 amino acids. Germline assignment: CDR1 SGHNT and CDR2 YYREEE (reference sequence). J lost 4 bases, V lost 0 bases, and 2 bases had no gene match. The CDR3 DNA reads TGTGCCAGCAGCTTGGCCGGGACAGGGGGCACTGAAGCTTTCTTT. Its translation: CASSLAGTGGTEAFF.

This clone has only a few counts. V gene TRBV6-6 combines with J gene TRBJ1-3; TRBD1 might be the D (6 bases). The germline gives CDR1 MNHNY, CDR2 SVGAGI (reference sequence). V lost 6 bases, J lost 2 bases, and 17 bases lay in between. This CDR3 is 16 amino acids long. The CDR3 DNA sequence: TGTGCCAGCAGCCGCTCCGACAGGATGGCTGGAAACACCATATATTTT. Translated: CASSRSDRMAGNTIYF.

The gene calls are TRBV5-1 and TRBJ2-1; a possible D gene is TRBD1 (6 bases). This CDR3 has 15 amino acids. CDR1 SGHRS and CDR2 YFSETQ come from the germline V gene. V lost 2 bases to trimming and J lost 5 bases, with 14 bases between them. CDR3 region: CASSFSVRGHNEQFF. DNA of the CDR3: TGCGCCAGCAGCTTTTCGGTCAGGGGCCACAATGAGCAGTTCTTC. The variable domain in full, with the rest retrieved from reference TRBV5-1 and TRBJ2-1, is KAGVTQTPRYLIKTRGQQVTLSCSPISGHRSVSWYQQTPGQGLQFLFEYFSETQRNKGNFPGRFSGRQFSNSRSEMNVSTLELGDSALYLCASSFSVRGHNEQFFGPGTRLTVL.

The J gene is TRBJ2-5, the V gene TRBV5-1, with 8 bases lining up with TRBD2. The CDR3 consists of 15 residues. Germline values: CDR1 SGHRS, CDR2 YFSETQ. V was pared by 5 bases and J by 1 base, with 7 bases of the junction left unmatched. The CDR3 loop reads CASRVERGTQETQYF. The CDR3 DNA is TGCGCCAGCAGGGTTGAGCGGGGGACCCAAGAGACCCAGTACTTC.

V usage is TRBV18 and J usage is TRBJ1-5; 8 bases agree with TRBD1. Germline assignment: CDR1 KGHSH and CDR2 LQKENI. V gave up 4 bases and J gave up 1 base; unmatched junction bases: 3. This CDR3 region has 15 residues. CDR3 nucleotide sequence: TGTGCCAGCTCACTGGACAGGGCGAGCAATCAGCCCCAGCATTTT. Protein: CASSLDRASNQPQHF.

The chain employs TRBV12-3 or TRBV12-4 and TRBJ2-7; D perhaps matches TRBD1 (5 bases). The V end lost 6 bases, the J end lost 2 bases, and 11 bases lay between the germline ends. This CDR3 spans 13 amino acids. Here the CDR3 DNA reads TGTGCCAGCAGCGACAGCCTTCCCTACGAGCAGTACTTC. Its protein product is CASSDSLPYEQYF.

The V and J genes are TRBV18 and TRBJ2-1, with D perhaps matching TRBD2 (5 bases). Germline CDR1 KGHSH, CDR2 LQKENI. The CDR3 contains 15 residues. V was pared by 2 bases and J by 3 bases, with 11 bases between. CDR3 bases: TGTGCCAGCTCACCATCCCAGCGGAGCTACAATGAGCAGTTCTTC. Residues: CASSPSQRSYNEQFF.

The chain joins TRBV3-1 (or the pseudogene TRBV3-2) to TRBJ2-4; D uncertain. V gave up 2 bases and J gave up 6 bases, with 14 bases separating them. This CDR3 is 15 amino acids long. Germline CDR1 and CDR2: LGHDT and YNNKEL (reference sequence). The CDR3 DNA reads TGTGCCAGCAGCCAAAGCCCGGGTCAAGGAAACATTCAGTACTTC. Translated: CASSQSPGQGNIQYF.